This T cell receptor (beta chain) was obtained from a study of regulatory T cells in long-lasting Graves disease. Whole-study context: Graves' patients, newly diagnosed, had taken antithyroid drugs under 3 months. Study-level results: Persistent Graves' cases showed lower TCR diversity than newly diagnosed cases. Favored usage of TRBV28, TRBJ1-2 and TRBJ2-5 was recorded in persistent disease.

With respect to this clonotype: What it binds is not known.

Time point here: newly diagnosed GD, antithyroid drugs for less than 3 months. PBMC-derived RNA was used for the TCR library. Arm-PCR of CDR3 regions with iRepertoire HTBI primers generated TCR beta libraries. TCRdb independently ran MiXCR on the multiplex PCR reads; one entry per CDR3 protein. The table has 300,000 to 400,000 distinct CDR3 sequences, around 15% seen once; the top ten hold around a fifth. The CDR3 contains 12 residues. With 7 bases removed from V and 3 bases from J, the gap between germline ends came to 7 bases. The chain employs TRBV12-3 or TRBV12-4 and TRBJ2-1, with no clear D. The sample in question was peripheral blood mononuclear cells (PBMCs), obtained at new diagnosis, from a patient treated with antithyroid drugs. The clonotype was recovered from a female donor with Graves disease. CDR3 protein: CASTSRYNEQFF. The CDR3 bases are TGTGCCAGCACGTCGCGCTACAATGAGCAGTTCTTC.